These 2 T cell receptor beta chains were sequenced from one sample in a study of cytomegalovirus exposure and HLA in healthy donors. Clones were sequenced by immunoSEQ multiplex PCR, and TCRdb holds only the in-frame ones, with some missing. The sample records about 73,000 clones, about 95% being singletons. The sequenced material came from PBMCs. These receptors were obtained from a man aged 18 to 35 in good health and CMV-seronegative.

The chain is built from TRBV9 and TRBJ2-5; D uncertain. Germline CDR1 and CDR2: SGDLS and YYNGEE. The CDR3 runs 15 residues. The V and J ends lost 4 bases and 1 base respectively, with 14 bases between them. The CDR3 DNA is TGTGCCAGCAGCCCACATTGGCAGTCCCAAGAGACCCAGTACTTC. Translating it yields CASSPHWQSQETQYF.

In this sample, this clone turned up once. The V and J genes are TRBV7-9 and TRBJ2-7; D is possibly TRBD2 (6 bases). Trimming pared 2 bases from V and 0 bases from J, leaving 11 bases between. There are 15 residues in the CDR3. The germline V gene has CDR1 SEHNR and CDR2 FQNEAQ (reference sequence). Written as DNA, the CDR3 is TGTGCCAGCAGCTTATTCCGCGGGGACTCCTACGAGCAGTACTTC. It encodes CASSLFRGDSYEQYF.